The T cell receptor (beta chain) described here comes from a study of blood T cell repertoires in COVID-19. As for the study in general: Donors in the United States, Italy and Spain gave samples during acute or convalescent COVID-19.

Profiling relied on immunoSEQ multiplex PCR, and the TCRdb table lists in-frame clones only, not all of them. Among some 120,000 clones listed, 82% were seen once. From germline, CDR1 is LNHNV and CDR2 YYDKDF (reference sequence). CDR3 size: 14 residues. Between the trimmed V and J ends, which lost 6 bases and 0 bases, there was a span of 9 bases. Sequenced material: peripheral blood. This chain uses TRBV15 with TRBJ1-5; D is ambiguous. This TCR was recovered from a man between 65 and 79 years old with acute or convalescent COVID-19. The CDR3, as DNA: TGTGCCACCAGGGCCGACATTAGCAATCAGCCCCAGCATTTT. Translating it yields CATRADISNQPQHF.